Listed below are T cell receptor beta chains from one sample, sequenced in a study of radiation and T cells in renal cell carcinoma. TCRdb keeps only in-frame clones here, not all; method: immunoSEQ multiplex PCR. Altogether over 15,000 clones are present, 55% to 80% being singletons, with the ten largest covering about an eighth. Material: tumor tissue, obtained from a patient whose treatment included radiotherapy and nephrectomy. These receptors were taken from a woman between 65 and 79 years old with renal cell carcinoma. Each CDR3 is given with its conserved first and last residue.

>13|TRBJ2-5|TRBV16
CASSRRQKETQYF
>15|TRBJ1-3|TRBV30
CAWSVGTSSGNTIYF
>16|TRBJ2-3|TRBV21-1
CASSKEWGFSTDTQYF
>17|TRBJ2-3|TRBV7-2
CASSLKAGAVSTDTQYF
>12|TRBJ1-3|TRBV29-1
CSVATGGNTIYF
>15|TRBJ2-1|TRBV9
CASSMGTAAYNEQFF
>13|TRBJ2-7|TRBV7-8
CASTTGLAWQQYF
>13|TRBJ1-2|TRBV27
CASSFTGGRGYTF
>13|TRBJ2-7|TRBV19
CASSMVRDNEQYF
>14|TRBJ2-3|TRBV28
CASTGHLSTDTQYF
>15|TRBJ2-7|TRBV7-8
CASSFAGQGPYEQYF
>16|TRBJ2-2|TRBV7-3
CASSWTSGGNTGELFF
>16|TRBJ2-7|TRBV28
CASSPPSGQFGYEQYF
>14|TRBJ1-5|TRBV2
CASSETSSNQPQHF
>16|TRBJ2-7|TRBV11-2
CASTDLGQASSYEQYF
>13|TRBJ1-1|TRBV7-2
CASSLGGSTEAFF
>14|TRBJ2-6|TRBV7-3
CASSFDSGANVLTF
>17|TRBJ1-5|TRBV30
CAWSYRGPMLSNQPQHF
>14|TRBJ1-6|TRBV6-4
CASSEEAVGSPLHF
>13|TRBJ1-2|TRBV5-4
CASSLKGGYGYTF
>13|TRBJ2-7|TRBV11-3
CASSSGRLSEQYF
>17|TRBJ1-1|TRBV2
CASSKRTGGLVDTEAFF
>14|TRBJ2-2|TRBV7-2
CASSTAPRTGELFF
>16|TRBJ2-7|TRBV30
CAWRPNRDSVYYEQYF
>14|TRBJ1-6|TRBV2
CASRGQGGNSPLHF
>13|TRBJ2-5|TRBV19
CASSATGKETQYF
>16|TRBJ1-5|TRBV5-8
CASSSDLTGSNQPQHF
>21|TRBJ2-5|TRBV4-2
CASSQDLLAGGYSPGKETQYF
>18|TRBJ2-2|TRBV4-1
CASSHTPGTATNTGELFF
>16|-|TRBV4-1
CASSQASGTSAYEQYF
>14|TRBJ1-3|TRBV7-3
CASSLSSQGNTIYF
>22|TRBJ2-1|TRBV28
CASSPHPGLAGPRSSSYNEQFF
>12|TRBJ1-2|TRBV2
CASRRTEDGYTF
>15|TRBJ2-3|TRBV5-6
CASSKDRGQVDTQYF
>14|TRBJ2-7|TRBV30
CAWRSRGSTYEQYF
>15|TRBJ1-2|TRBV9
CASSPTTGANYGYTF
>14|TRBJ1-2|TRBV27
CATAGTGGAYGYTF
>15|TRBJ2-5|TRBV4-2
CASSATGGQQETQYF
>12|TRBJ1-1|TRBV28
CASSLRYAEAFF
>14|TRBJ1-1|TRBV13
CASSLGPRSSEAFF
>15|TRBJ2-3|TRBV7-2
CASSTGQGVTDTQYF